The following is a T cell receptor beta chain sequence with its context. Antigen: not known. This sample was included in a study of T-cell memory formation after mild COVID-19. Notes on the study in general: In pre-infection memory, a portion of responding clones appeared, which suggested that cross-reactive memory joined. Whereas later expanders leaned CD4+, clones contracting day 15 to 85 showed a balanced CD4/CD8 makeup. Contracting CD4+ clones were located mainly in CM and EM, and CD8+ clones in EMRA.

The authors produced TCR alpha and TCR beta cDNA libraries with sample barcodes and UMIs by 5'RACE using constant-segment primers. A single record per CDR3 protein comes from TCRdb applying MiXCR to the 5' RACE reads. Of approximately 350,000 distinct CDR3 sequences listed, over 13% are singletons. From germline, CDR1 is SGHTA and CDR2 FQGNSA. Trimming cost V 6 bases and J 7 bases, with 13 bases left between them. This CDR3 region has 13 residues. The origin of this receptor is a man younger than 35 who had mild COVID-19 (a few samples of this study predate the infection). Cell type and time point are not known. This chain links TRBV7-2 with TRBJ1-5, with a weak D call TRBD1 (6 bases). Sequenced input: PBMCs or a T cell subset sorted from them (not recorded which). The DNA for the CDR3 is TGTGCCAGCAGTACACAGGGTGACCAGCCCCAGCATTTT. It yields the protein CASSTQGDQPQHF.